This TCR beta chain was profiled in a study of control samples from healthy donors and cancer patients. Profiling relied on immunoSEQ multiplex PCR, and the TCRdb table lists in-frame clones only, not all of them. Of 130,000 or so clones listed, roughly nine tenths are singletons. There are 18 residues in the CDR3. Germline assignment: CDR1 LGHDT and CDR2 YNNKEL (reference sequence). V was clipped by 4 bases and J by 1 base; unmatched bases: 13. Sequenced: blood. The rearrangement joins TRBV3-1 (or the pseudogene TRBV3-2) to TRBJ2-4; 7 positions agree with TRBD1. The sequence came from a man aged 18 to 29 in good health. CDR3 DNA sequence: TGTGCCAGCAGCCCAACTTTTATAACAGGGGCTGCCAAAAACATTCAGTACTTC. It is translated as CASSPTFITGAAKNIQYF.